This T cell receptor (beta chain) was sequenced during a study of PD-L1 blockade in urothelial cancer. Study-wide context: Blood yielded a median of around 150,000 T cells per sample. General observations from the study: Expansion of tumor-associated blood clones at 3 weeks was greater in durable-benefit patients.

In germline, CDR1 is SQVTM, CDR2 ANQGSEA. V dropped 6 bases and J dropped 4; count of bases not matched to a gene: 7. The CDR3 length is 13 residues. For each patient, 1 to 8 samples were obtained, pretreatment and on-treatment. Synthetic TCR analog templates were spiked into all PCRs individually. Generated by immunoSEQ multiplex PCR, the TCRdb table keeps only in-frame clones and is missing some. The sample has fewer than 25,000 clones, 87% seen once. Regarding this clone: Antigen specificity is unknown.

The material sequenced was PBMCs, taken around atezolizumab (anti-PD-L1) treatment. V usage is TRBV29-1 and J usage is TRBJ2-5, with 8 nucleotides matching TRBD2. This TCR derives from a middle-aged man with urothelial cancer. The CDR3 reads CSVVSGRAETQYF. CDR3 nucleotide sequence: TGCAGCGTCGTAAGCGGGAGAGCAGAGACCCAGTACTTC.